The clone carrying this TCR beta chain was observed many times. V gave up 0 bases and J gave up 4 bases, with 10 bases separating them. CDR3 length: 15 amino acids. The germline gives CDR1 MDHEN, CDR2 SYDVKM. TCRdb called the 5' RACE reads again in MiXCR, with one record for every CDR3 protein. Of about 16,000 distinct CDR3 sequences detected, more than 20% appear once; the ten largest clones hold about 60%. The data were obtained in a study of T-cell memory formation after mild COVID-19. Study overall: For the most part, TCR clusters were specific to one donor.

The TCR sequence derives from a man aged 18 to 35 who had mild COVID-19 (a few samples of this study predate the infection). Cell type and time point are not known. The sample consisted of PBMCs or a T cell subset sorted from them (not recorded which). The chain uses TRBV28 and TRBJ2-1; D is uncertain. CDR3 residues: CASSLWAAEYNEQFF. The CDR3 DNA is TGTGCCAGCAGTTTATGGGCGGCGGAGTACAATGAGCAGTTCTTC.